The 26 T cell receptor beta chains listed next were all sequenced from one sample in a study of human T cells and chemical hapten exposure. Using its own MiXCR run on the RACE reads, TCRdb lists one record per CDR3 protein. The table has 50,000 or so distinct CDR3 sequences, 9.9% seen once; the top ten hold approximately 17%. The time point is: patch test 3, about 24 weeks after DPC sensitization. The treatment: therapeutic diphenylcyclopropenone sensitization with weekly scalp DPC. Material: whole blood, obtained in connection with sensitization to the hapten diphenylcyclopropenone (DPC). These receptors originate from a woman aged 40 to 50 with alopecia areata. Some clones in this sample may be carry-over from other donors' samples.

This clonotype has just a few counts. The chain carries TRBV6-5 and TRBJ2-2, with 8 bases identical to TRBD2. Per the germline V gene, CDR1 is MNHEY and CDR2 is SVGAGI. This CDR3 spans 16 amino acids. The J segment lost 2 bases and the V segment lost 2 bases, leaving 4 bases of the junction unmatched. In nucleotides, the CDR3 is TGTGCCAGCAGTTACGAAGCGGGGGCAAACACCGGGGAGCTGTTTTTT. It yields the protein CASSYEAGANTGELFF.

The chain employs TRBV29-1 and TRBJ1-5; 9 bases line up with TRBD1. The J segment lost 7 bases and the V segment lost 5 bases, leaving 9 bases of the junction unmatched. The CDR3 is 14 residues long. Germline V gene lookup returns CDR1 SQVTM and CDR2 ANQGSEA. The CDR3: CSVIGTGSRQPQHF. In nucleotides, the CDR3 is TGCAGCGTTATTGGGACAGGGAGCAGACAGCCCCAGCATTTT.

This sequence joins TRBV6-2 or TRBV6-3 and TRBJ2-7; a possible D gene is TRBD1 (6 bases). The V end lost 4 bases, the J end lost 1 base, and 11 bases lay between the germline ends. The V gene's germline CDR1 is MNHEY and CDR2 SVGEGT. There are 14 residues in the CDR3. The DNA of the CDR3 is TGTGCCAGCAGTTTAGGACAGTATTCCTACGAGCAGTACTTC. Translation: CASSLGQYSYEQYF.

The gene calls are TRBV18 and TRBJ1-1; D unresolved. The CDR3 runs to 18 residues. Per the germline V gene, CDR1 is KGHSH and CDR2 is LQKENI. V was clipped by 6 bases and J by 10 bases, with 33 bases between them. As DNA, the CDR3 is TGTGCCAGCTCTCCCCCTAACCCACGCCACAGTGGGTCCGTCGGAGCTTTCTTT. Amino acids: CASSPPNPRHSGSVGAFF.

A few counts support this clonotype. The V call is TRBV11-2, the J call TRBJ2-7; a weak D match, TRBD2 (6 bases). The CDR3 runs to 14 residues. V lost 2 bases, J lost 3 bases, and 11 bases lay in between. Germline-derived CDR1 and CDR2 are SGHAT and FQNNGV. The CDR3 region has the DNA TGTGCCAGCAGCTTAACGGGACTCCGCTACGAGCAGTACTTC. This codes for CASSLTGLRYEQYF.

The chain recombines TRBV2 with TRBJ2-7; D may match TRBD1 or TRBD2 (7 bases each). The V gene lost 7 bases and the J gene lost 3 bases, with 16 bases spanning the gap. The germline V gene encodes CDR1 SNHLY and CDR2 FYNNEI. This CDR3 spans 14 amino acids. For the CDR3, the DNA is TGTGCCAGCAATCGACAGGGACTAATCTACGAGCAGTACTTC. Translated, it gives CASNRQGLIYEQYF. The whole variable domain, remainder taken from reference TRBV2 and TRBJ2-7, is EPEVTQTPSHQVTQMGQEVILRCVPISNHLYFYWYRQILGQKVEFLVSFYNNEISEKSEIFDDQFSVERPDGSNFTLKIRSTKLEDSAMYFCASNRQGLIYEQYFGPGTRLTVT.

This clonotype was detected a few times. V is TRBV29-1 and J is TRBJ2-3; D is ambiguous. V was pared by 2 bases and J by 3 bases, with 0 bases between. Germline-derived CDR1 and CDR2 are SQVTM and ANQGSEA. The CDR3 length is 10 residues. CDR3 DNA: TGCAGCGTTGAAACAGATACGCAGTATTTT. Its protein product is CSVETDTQYF.

Only a few counts were recorded for this clonotype. This chain links TRBV2 with TRBJ2-1, with D perhaps matching TRBD1 (6 bases). Germline V CDR1 and CDR2: SNHLY, FYNNEI. Trimming cost V 7 bases and J 0 bases, with 16 bases left between them. This CDR3 comprises 16 residues. The CDR3 DNA sequence: TGTGCCAGCATTACTGACAGGAGCAGCTCCTACAATGAGCAGTTCTTC. This translates into CASITDRSSSYNEQFF.

This clonotype was picked up many times. The chain carries TRBV5-1 and TRBJ1-2, with unresolved D. The CDR3 is 14 amino acids. Germline assignment: CDR1 SGHRS and CDR2 YFSETQ. The V and J ends lost 5 bases and 4 bases respectively, with 15 bases between them. This chain's CDR3 is CASRTQTTTYGYTF. CDR3 nucleotide sequence: TGCGCCAGCAGGACTCAGACCACAACCTATGGCTACACCTTC.

This chain uses TRBV25-1 with TRBJ2-3; no firm D call. CDR3 length: 14 amino acids. Deletions cut 3 bases from V and 2 bases from J, with 9 bases between. Germline CDR1 reads MGHDK; CDR2 reads SYGVNS. The CDR3 nucleotides read TGTGCCAGCAGTGAGGGATTTTCCACAGATACGCAGTATTTT. Its protein product is CASSEGFSTDTQYF.

This sequence joins TRBV7-9 and TRBJ2-1, with 7 bases identical to TRBD2. The ends lost 8 bases at V and 9 bases at J; junction bases unmatched: 10. The CDR3 covers 13 residues. Germline CDR1 reads SEHNR; CDR2 reads FQNEAQ (reference sequence). CDR3 sequence: CASLQLAEVEQFF. CDR3 DNA: TGTGCCAGCCTTCAGCTAGCGGAGGTTGAGCAGTTCTTC.

The chain joins TRBV3-1 to TRBJ2-2; D not certain. CDR3 length equals 13 residues. From germline, CDR1 is LGHDT and CDR2 YNNKEL (reference sequence). The V and J ends lost 2 bases and 7 bases respectively, with 8 bases between them. CDR3 protein: CASSQLRYGELFF. DNA for the CDR3: TGTGCCAGCAGCCAACTCCGGTACGGGGAGCTGTTTTTT.

This clonotype was picked up many times. The chain combines TRBV6-6 with TRBJ1-3; D is possibly TRBD1 (6 bases). CDR3 size: 15 residues. Germline CDR1 MNHNY, CDR2 SVGAGI (reference sequence). Trimming cost V 6 bases and J 0 bases, with 12 bases left between them. The CDR3 spells CASRPDRSSGNTIYF. The CDR3 coding sequence is TGTGCCAGCAGGCCAGACAGGAGCTCTGGAAACACCATATATTTT.

This clonotype was counted at least ten times. The V gene is TRBV20-1, the J gene TRBJ1-1; TRBD1 aligns across 7 bases. Trimming took 3 bases from V and 2 from J; bases not matched to a gene: 6. The CDR3 is 14 residues long. Germline CDR1 reads DFQATT; CDR2 reads SNEGSKA (reference sequence). This chain's CDR3 is CSARDRIRNTEAFF. CDR3 DNA sequence: TGCAGTGCTAGGGACAGGATTCGAAACACTGAAGCTTTCTTT.

This clonotype was counted ten times or more. This chain uses TRBV1 with TRBJ1-6. TRBV1 is shown as a pseudogene. The CDR3 consists of 15 residues. The CDR3 sequence is CTSSPSEVKDSPLHF. In DNA, the CDR3 is TGCACCAGCAGCCCGAGTGAGGTGAAAGATTCACCCCTCCACTTT.

V is TRBV12-5 and J is TRBJ2-1, with TRBD1 identical over 8 bases. The CDR3 loop spans 13 amino acids. Germline CDR1 reads LGHNT; CDR2 reads FRNRAP. Trimming removed 6 bases from V and 9 bases from J; junction bases left unmatched: 7. CDR3 nucleotides: TGTGCTAGTGGACCCCCAGGGGGCACTGAGCAGTTCTTC. Translated: CASGPPGGTEQFF.

The chain is built from TRBV4-1 and TRBJ1-2; no reliable D call. Trimming pared 0 bases from V and 1 base from J, leaving 15 bases between. The V gene's germline CDR1 is MGHRA and CDR2 YSYEKL. This CDR3 has 17 amino acids. This chain's CDR3 is CASSQEKDGLINYGYTF. The CDR3 DNA sequence: TGCGCCAGCAGCCAAGAAAAGGACGGACTAATTAACTATGGCTACACCTTC.

This chain uses TRBV4-1 with TRBJ2-1; 9 bases align to TRBD2. Trimming took 0 bases from V and 5 from J; bases not matched to a gene: 11. The CDR3 contains 18 residues. CDR1 and CDR2 (germline): MGHRA, YSYEKL. CDR3 DNA sequence: TGCGCCAGCAGCCAAGATCCCCCCGGGACTAGCCCCAACAATGAGCAGTTCTTC. Translated, it gives CASSQDPPGTSPNNEQFF.

The chain carries TRBV11-1 and TRBJ1-6; 9 nucleotides match TRBD1. The germline CDR1 and CDR2 sequences are SGHAT and FQDESV (reference sequence). With 5 bases clipped from V and 9 bases from J, the junction kept 5 bases outside the gene matches. This CDR3 spans 14 amino acids. CDR3 coding DNA: TGTGCCAGCAGCCCGGACAGGGGACGTTCACCCCTCCACTTT. Its protein is CASSPDRGRSPLHF. Full variable domain (outside the CDR3, taken from reference TRBV11-1 and TRBJ1-6): EAEVAQSPRYKITEKSQAVAFWCDPISGHATLYWYRQILGQGPELLVQFQDESVVDDSQLPKDRFSAERLKGVDSTLKIQPAELGDSAMYLCASSPDRGRSPLHFGNGTRLTVT.

This clonotype was counted between two and nine times. The CDR3 coding sequence is TGTGCCAGGTCTGAGAGACACCGTAATCAGCCCCAGCATTTT. This encodes CARSERHRNQPQHF. This chain connects TRBV11-3 to TRBJ1-5; no clear D. Deletions cut 9 bases from V and 4 bases from J, with 16 bases between. CDR1 and CDR2 from the germline V gene are SGHNT and YENEEA. CDR3 length equals 14 residues.

The chain couples TRBV7-2 to TRBJ1-5; D is possibly TRBD1 (6 bases). Trimming removed 2 bases at V and 1 base at J, with 9 bases between. Germline CDR1 reads SGHTA; CDR2 reads FQGNSA. The CDR3 spans 15 residues. The CDR3 region has the DNA TGTGCCAGCAGCTTAACAGGGAAGAGCAATCAGCCCCAGCATTTT. This codes for CASSLTGKSNQPQHF.

This clonotype was found many times. The chain employs TRBV6-2 or TRBV6-3 and TRBJ2-2, with unresolved D. The CDR3 is 13 residues long. Germline lookup yields CDR1 MNHEY and CDR2 SVGEGT. V was shortened by 5 bases and J by 4 bases, with 8 bases between the two germline ends. DNA of the CDR3: TGTGCCAGCAGTCTAATAGGCACCGGGGAGCTGTTTTTT. Protein sequence: CASSLIGTGELFF.

This clonotype has a count of ten or more. The V and J genes are TRBV20-1 and TRBJ2-7; D not resolved. CDR1 DFQATT and CDR2 SNEGSKA come from the germline V gene (reference sequence). Trimming shortened V by 0 bases and J by 2 bases, and 14 bases separated the two germline ends. The CDR3 sequence is 15 residues long. The CDR3 nucleotides read TGCAGTGCTAGAGATCCGGCCTCGACGCCCTACGAGCAGTACTTC. It encodes CSARDPASTPYEQYF.

This clonotype has at least ten counts. This chain joins TRBV20-1 and TRBJ2-7; D is uncertain. The CDR3 contains 13 residues. V gave up 0 bases and J gave up 1 base, with 7 bases separating them. The germline gives CDR1 DFQATT, CDR2 SNEGSKA (reference sequence). CDR3 loop: CSARDPGSYEQYF. DNA for the CDR3: TGCAGTGCTAGAGATCCTGGTTCCTACGAGCAGTACTTC.

This clonotype appeared a few times. J is TRBJ1-2 and V is TRBV18, with a possible D match to TRBD1 (5 bases). The CDR3 is 13 residues long. The germline V gene encodes CDR1 KGHSH and CDR2 LQKENI. V was pared by 6 bases and J by 3 bases, with 11 bases between. CDR3 DNA sequence: TGTGCCAGCTCTAATCGCAGGGACTATGGCTACACCTTC. Translated: CASSNRRDYGYTF.

V and J are TRBV19 and TRBJ2-7, with D possibly called TRBD1 or TRBD2 (5 bases each). This CDR3 comprises 15 residues. Trimming pared 5 bases from V and 3 bases from J, leaving 17 bases between. The germline CDR1 and CDR2 sequences are LNHDA and SQIVND (reference sequence). The CDR3: CASSDSGPPVYEQYF. CDR3 DNA: TGTGCCAGTAGTGATTCGGGACCCCCCGTCTACGAGCAGTACTTC.